This TCR beta chain is from a study of blood T cell repertoires in COVID-19. The overall study: Collection of acute and convalescent COVID-19 samples took place in the United States, Italy and Spain. PBMCs, B-cell-depleted T cells, or T cells provided the cDNA or gDNA that made up the material.

CDR1 is SGHDN, CDR2 FVKESK, per germline. The CDR3 is made up of 13 amino acids. Deletions cut 4 bases from V and 4 bases from J, with 10 bases between. Per the original data handling: Counts of nucleated cells, estimated from reference gene primer amplification, were obtained. The repertoire was sequenced with immunoSEQ multiplex PCR; TCRdb's copy has only in-frame clones and lacks some. V and J calls and clone size are as listed in that table; D and trimming were resolved from the DNA. Among approximately 46,000 clones listed, about four fifths were seen once. The sequencing input was peripheral blood. This clonotype originated in a woman aged 60-75 years with acute or convalescent COVID-19. The gene calls are TRBV14 and TRBJ1-2; a possible D gene is TRBD1 (6 bases). The CDR3: CASSRQVLYGYTF. The CDR3 coding sequence is TGTGCCAGCAGCCGACAGGTCCTCTATGGCTACACCTTC.